The clone carrying this T cell receptor (beta chain) was counted at least ten times. The data belong to a study of neurological immune-mediated disorders. The ends were cut back, 7 bases at V and 1 base at J, with 13 bases in the middle. The germline V gene encodes CDR1 SGHTA and CDR2 FQGNSA. The CDR3 has 14 amino acids. TCRdb fed the 5' RACE reads into MiXCR, producing one record per CDR3 protein. The sample shows approximately 26,000 distinct CDR3 sequences, 3% to 3.5% of them seen only once. This chain joins TRBV7-2 and TRBJ1-1; D ambiguous. The clonotype was recovered from a woman in her twenties or thirties with multiple sclerosis. Material: PBMCs. In DNA form, the CDR3 reads TGTGCCAGCACCTTCATGGAAGCGAACACTGAAGCTTTCTTT. This sequence encodes CASTFMEANTEAFF.